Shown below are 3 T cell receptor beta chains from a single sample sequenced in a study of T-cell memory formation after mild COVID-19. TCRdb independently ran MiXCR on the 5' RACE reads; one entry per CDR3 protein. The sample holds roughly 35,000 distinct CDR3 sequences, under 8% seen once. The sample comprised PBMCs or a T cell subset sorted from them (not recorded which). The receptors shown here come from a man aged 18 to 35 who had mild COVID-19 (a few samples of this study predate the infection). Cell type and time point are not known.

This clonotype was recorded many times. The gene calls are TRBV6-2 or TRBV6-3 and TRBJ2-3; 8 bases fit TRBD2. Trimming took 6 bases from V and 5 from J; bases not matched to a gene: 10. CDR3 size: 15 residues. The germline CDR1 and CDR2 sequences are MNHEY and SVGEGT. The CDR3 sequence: CASSDLGLGKDTQYF. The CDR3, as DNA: TGTGCCAGCAGCGACCTGGGACTAGGAAAAGATACGCAGTATTTT.

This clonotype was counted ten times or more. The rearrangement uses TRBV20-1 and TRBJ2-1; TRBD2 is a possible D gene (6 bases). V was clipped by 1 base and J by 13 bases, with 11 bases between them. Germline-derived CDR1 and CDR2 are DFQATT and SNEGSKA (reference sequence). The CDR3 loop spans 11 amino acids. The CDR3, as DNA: TGCAGTGCTAGAGCCGGGACTCCACAGTTCTTC. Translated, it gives CSARAGTPQFF.

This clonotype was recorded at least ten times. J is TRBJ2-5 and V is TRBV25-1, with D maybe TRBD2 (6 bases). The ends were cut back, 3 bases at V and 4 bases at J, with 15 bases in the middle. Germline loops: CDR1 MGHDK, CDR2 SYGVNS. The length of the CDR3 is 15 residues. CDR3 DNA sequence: TGTGCCAGCAGTGAGGCCGGAGGGCGTGGAGAGACCCAGTACTTC. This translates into CASSEAGGRGETQYF.